This T cell receptor beta chain was sequenced during a study of CD8+ T cells in alopecia areata. Study details: Skin was taken from roughly 6-12-month-old C3H/HeJ graft donors that had spontaneous alopecia and grafted onto roughly 6-10-week-old female C3H/HeJ mice. General study findings and limits: Across lesional scalp, and particularly alopecia totalis/universalis, clonality surpassed that of normal scalp. Patients displayed less clarity in TCR sharing than mice, a finding possibly related to HLA.

Cutaneous lymph nodes were pooled and cells sorted by CD4, CD8alpha, NKG2D, NKG2ACE and more. TCR sequencing used cDNA made by reverse transcription of extracted RNA. TCRdb's copy holds only in-frame clones and misses some; the assay was immunoSEQ multiplex PCR. The sample is made up of 250,000 or so clones, none counted only once. Details on this clone: What it binds is unknown. Any gene name here is a mouse gene name.

This TCR derives from a C3H/HeJ mouse with alopecia areata. The mouse strain carries the MHC haplotype H2-k. The sequencing sample was made of CD4+ T cells sorted from a lymph node.

This chain's CDR3 is CASSGTVHYAEQFF. The sequenced CDR3 bases are TGTGCCAGCAGTGGGACAGTCCACTATGCT. This chain links TRBV13-1 with TRBJ2-1, with D possibly matching TRBD1 (6 bases). The sequenced fragment ends 4 residues before the CDR3 boundary, so the rest is inferred from the germline J gene. Trimming took off 3 bases at V and 2 bases at J, with 9 bases between the two ends. The germline V gene encodes CDR1 NSHNY and CDR2 SYGAGN. There are 14 residues in the CDR3.